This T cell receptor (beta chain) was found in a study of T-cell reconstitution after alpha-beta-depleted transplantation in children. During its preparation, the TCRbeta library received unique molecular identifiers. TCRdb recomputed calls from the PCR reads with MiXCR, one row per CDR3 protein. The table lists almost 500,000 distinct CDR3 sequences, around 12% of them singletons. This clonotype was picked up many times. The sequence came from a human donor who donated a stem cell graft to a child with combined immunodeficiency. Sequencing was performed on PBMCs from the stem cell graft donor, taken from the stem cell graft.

CDR3 amino acids: CASSSSTSGRENEQFF. The CDR3 nucleotides are TGTGCCAGCAGCTCTAGCACTAGCGGGAGGGAGAATGAGCAGTTCTTC. The V call is TRBV7-9, the J call TRBJ2-1; 13 nucleotides agree with TRBD2. Losses at the gene ends were 4 bases for V and 7 bases for J; bases not matched to a gene: 7. Germline CDR1 and CDR2: SEHNR and FQNEAQ (reference sequence). This CDR3 has 16 residues.